This TCR beta chain was recorded in a study of somatic mutations in cytotoxic T cells in rheumatoid arthritis. Turning to the study itself: Patients had 25 to 30 ml EDTA blood drawn right after diagnosis, before any treatment. Using a FACSAria II or Sony SH800, a portion of the V beta antibody-stained T-cell populations were flow-sorted at nearly 100% purity, and among those populations were V beta1+ cells that were then sequenced for TCRB. Findings and caveats of the study: Between rheumatoid arthritis patients and age-matched healthy controls, CD8+ T-cell clonality showed no significant difference. Healthy controls did not share the age-linked increase in CD8+ clonality seen in rheumatoid arthritis patients.

Profiled with immunoSEQ multiplex PCR; TCRdb holds only in-frame clones, not every one. The sample includes under 20,000 clones, approximately 71% of them seen just once. CDR3 length: 10 amino acids. Germline V gives CDR1 SNHLY, CDR2 FYNNEI. On this clone itself: What it binds is not known. Germline and junction disagree at one end, which may indicate a read error.

Material: CD8+ T cells sorted from blood. The TCR originated in an adult with rheumatoid arthritis. The V and J genes are TRBV2 and TRBJ2-1; possibly TRBD2 for D (6 bases). The CDR3 nucleotides read TGTGCCAGCAGTGAGGGGGGTTTAATCTTC. Its translation: CASSEGGLIF. The whole variable domain, remainder taken from reference TRBV2 and TRBJ2-1, is EPEVTQTPSHQVTQMGQEVILRCVPISNHLYFYWYRQILGQKVEFLVSFYNNEISEKSEIFDDQFSVERPDGSNFTLKIRSTKLEDSAMYFCASSEGGLIFGPGTRLTVL.